Presented here are 24 T cell receptor beta chains from one specimen sequenced in a study of regulatory T cells in long-lasting Graves disease. The time point was: newly diagnosed GD, antithyroid drugs for less than 3 months. Scientists built the TCR library using RNA that was extracted from PBMCs. Arm-PCR of CDR3 regions and iRepertoire HTBI primers were the basis on which TCR beta libraries were built. TCRdb re-analysed the multiplex PCR reads in MiXCR, keeping a single row per CDR3 protein. The profile covers around 400,000 distinct CDR3 sequences, with roughly 10% appearing a single time and approximately 20% taken by the ten largest. This same sample was also taken into another study, of T cells in Graves' hyperthyroidism and ophthalmopathy.

Sequences were derived from peripheral blood mononuclear cells (PBMCs), sampled at new diagnosis, from a patient treated with antithyroid drugs. The source is a woman between 18 and 30 years old with Graves disease.

The table lists this clonotype with a few counts. The chain has TRBV10-3 and TRBJ1-1; D remains ambiguous. Germline values: CDR1 ENHRY, CDR2 SYGVKD. The CDR3 loop spans 13 amino acids. Trimming took off 2 bases at V and 5 bases at J, with 9 bases between the two ends. The DNA for the CDR3 is TGTGCCATCAGTGAGGTTTCTCGGACTGAAGCTTTCTTT. This encodes CAISEVSRTEAFF.

The chain joins TRBV19 to TRBJ1-5; no definite D call. Germline V CDR1 and CDR2: LNHDA, SQIVND (reference sequence). The V and J ends lost 3 bases and 7 bases respectively, with 13 bases between them. The CDR3 has 14 amino acids. Here the CDR3 reads CASSIKGLGQPQHF. CDR3 nucleotides: TGTGCCAGTAGTATTAAAGGGCTTGGGCAGCCCCAGCATTTT. Full variable domain (missing parts from reference TRBV19 and TRBJ1-5): DGGITQSPKYLFRKEGQNVTLSCEQNLNHDAMYWYRQDPGQGLRLIYYSQIVNDFQKGDIAEGYSVSREKKESFPLTVTSAQKNPTAFYLCASSIKGLGQPQHFGDGTRLSIL.

This chain connects TRBV10-3 to TRBJ2-1, with 7 nucleotides matching TRBD1. Germline CDR1 ENHRY, CDR2 SYGVKD. With V trimmed by 2 bases and J by 6 bases, 4 bases remained unmatched. The CDR3 has 14 amino acids. The CDR3 loop is CAISEDRDGNEQFF. The CDR3 nucleotides read TGTGCCATCAGTGAGGACAGGGACGGCAATGAGCAGTTCTTC.

This clonotype was seen many times. The chain links TRBV28 to TRBJ1-2; perhaps TRBD1 as D (5 bases). The V end was cut by 3 bases, the J end by 6 bases, with 14 bases between. This CDR3 is built from 14 residues. Germline V gives CDR1 MDHEN, CDR2 SYDVKM. CDR3 sequence reads: CASSFGRAVNGYTF. The CDR3 nucleotides are TGTGCCAGCAGTTTTGGCAGGGCTGTAAATGGCTACACCTTC.

This clonotype was seen repeatedly, ten times or more. This chain joins TRBV28 and TRBJ1-1; 7 bases align to TRBD1. The germline CDR1 and CDR2 sequences are MDHEN and SYDVKM. This CDR3 is built from 14 residues. Trimming removed 2 bases from V and 3 bases from J; junction bases left unmatched: 3. The CDR3 sequence is CASSLTGVDTEAFF. CDR3 bases: TGTGCCAGCAGTTTAACAGGGGTGGACACTGAAGCTTTCTTT.

This clonotype was observed at least ten times. The chain employs TRBV20-1 and TRBJ2-5, with TRBD2 identical over 11 bases. Trimming cost V 5 bases and J 2 bases; bases outside gene matches: 4. This CDR3 region has 14 residues. In germline, CDR1 is DFQATT, CDR2 SNEGSKA (reference sequence). In nucleotides, the CDR3 is TGCAGTGCTTATAGCGGGGGGGAACAAGAGACCCAGTACTTC. Translation: CSAYSGGEQETQYF.

This clonotype was observed at least ten times. DNA for the CDR3: TGTGCCAGCAGTCAGGGACACCATGGCTACACCTTC. Its translation is CASSQGHHGYTF. The chain recombines TRBV6-1 with TRBJ1-2; D might be TRBD1 (6 bases). Trimming stripped 5 bases from V and 6 bases from J, with 10 bases between. Per germline, CDR1 MNHNS and CDR2 SASEGT. The CDR3 contains 12 residues.

Ten or more counts support this clonotype. J is TRBJ1-1 and V is TRBV10-3, with D maybe TRBD1 (6 bases). Germline CDR1 and CDR2: ENHRY and SYGVKD. V lost 0 bases and J lost 1, with 21 bases in between. The CDR3 is 19 residues long. CDR3 sequence reads: CAISESARGGVRANTEAFF. The CDR3 coding sequence is TGTGCCATCAGTGAGTCCGCCCGGGGGGGCGTCAGAGCGAACACTGAAGCTTTCTTT.

This clonotype occurred many times. The V gene is TRBV6-1, the J gene TRBJ2-2, with D perhaps TRBD1 (5 bases). Germline CDR1 and CDR2: MNHNS and SASEGT. The V gene lost 7 bases and the J gene lost 2 bases, with 20 bases spanning the gap. The CDR3 is 17 residues long. DNA of the CDR3: TGTGCCAGCATCGACCCGCTAGGGGAAACCAACACCGGGGAGCTGTTTTTT. Protein sequence: CASIDPLGETNTGELFF.

The chain couples TRBV6-1 to TRBJ2-1; D is unclear. The CDR3 is 14 residues long. Trimming removed 8 bases at V and 4 bases at J, with 15 bases between. The germline V gene encodes CDR1 MNHNS and CDR2 SASEGT. CDR3 region: CASQLAGGYNEQFF. The CDR3 DNA follows: TGTGCCAGCCAGTTGGCAGGCGGATACAATGAGCAGTTCTTC.

This clonotype turned up a few times. J is TRBJ2-1 and V is TRBV4-3; D possibly corresponds to TRBD2 (5 bases). Germline V gene lookup returns CDR1 LGHNA and CDR2 YSLEER. This CDR3 is 18 amino acids long. Trimming took 0 bases from V and 4 from J, leaving 19 bases between them. The CDR3 loop reads CASSQDSTIGLAYNEQFF. DNA for the CDR3: TGCGCCAGCAGCCAAGATTCGACCATCGGACTGGCTTACAATGAGCAGTTCTTC.

J is TRBJ1-3 and V is TRBV7-9; maybe TRBD1 (6 bases). The CDR3 has 16 residues. The V end was cut by 5 bases, the J end by 0 bases, with 14 bases between. Germline V gives CDR1 SEHNR, CDR2 FQNEAQ (reference sequence). The chain's CDR3 is CASSLQGSYSGNTIYF. The DNA for the CDR3 is TGTGCCAGCAGCCTACAGGGTTCATACTCTGGAAACACCATATATTTT.

The rearrangement uses TRBV7-9 and TRBJ2-2; possible D gene TRBD1, 6 bases. Germline lookup yields CDR1 SEHNR and CDR2 FQNEAQ (reference sequence). There are 17 residues in the CDR3. Trimming shortened V by 4 bases and J by 3 bases, and 18 bases separated the two germline ends. CDR3 coding DNA: TGTGCCAGCAGCTCGGTACAGGGAAGGGTTCACACCGGGGAGCTGTTTTTT. Protein sequence: CASSSVQGRVHTGELFF. Complete variable domain (other parts from reference TRBV7-9 and TRBJ2-2): DTGVSQNPRHKITKRGQNVTFRCDPISEHNRLYWYRQTLGQGPEFLTYFQNEAQLEKSRLLSDRFSAERPKGSFSTLEIQRTEQGDSAMYLCASSSVQGRVHTGELFFGEGSRLTVL.

The genes are TRBV5-5 and TRBJ1-1; the D is unclear. Germline CDR1 reads SGHKS; CDR2 reads YYEKEE (reference sequence). CDR3 size: 13 residues. Trimming took 0 bases from V and 10 from J, leaving 13 bases between them. CDR3 in amino acids: CASSLGPSSLAFF. The CDR3, as DNA: TGTGCCAGCAGCTTGGGGCCGTCTAGTCTAGCTTTCTTT.

This clonotype came up many times. This CDR3 is CASSRTSDSYEQYF. CDR3 DNA sequence: TGTGCCAGCAGCCGGACTAGCGACTCCTACGAGCAGTACTTC. The chain employs TRBV5-5 and TRBJ2-7; 9 bases agree with TRBD2. Per the germline V gene, CDR1 is SGHKS and CDR2 is YYEKEE (reference sequence). This CDR3 is 14 amino acids long. V lost 4 bases to trimming and J lost 0 bases; unmatched junction nucleotides: 2.

This clonotype was detected many times. The gene calls are TRBV27 and TRBJ2-1, with D unclear. Trimming left V 7 bases short and J 3 bases short, with 19 bases between. The CDR3 has 16 residues. Per the germline V gene, CDR1 is MNHEY and CDR2 is SMNVEV (reference sequence). CDR3 loop: CASTAPGNPLYNEQFF. CDR3 coding DNA: TGTGCCAGCACCGCCCCTGGCAACCCCCTCTACAATGAGCAGTTCTTC.

There are many counts of this clonotype. J is TRBJ2-1 and V is TRBV12-3 or TRBV12-4; weak D call: TRBD2 (5 bases). CDR3 size: 17 residues. Deletions cut 4 bases from V and 0 bases from J, with 16 bases between. The CDR3 here is CASSSLETIDSYNEQFF. The CDR3 DNA follows: TGTGCCAGCAGTTCACTGGAGACTATCGACTCCTACAATGAGCAGTTCTTC.

This clonotype was recorded many times. V gene TRBV5-1 combines with J gene TRBJ2-3; 8 bases fit TRBD1. V lost 3 bases and J lost 3; bases outside the gene matches: 9. Per germline, CDR1 SGHRS and CDR2 YFSETQ. The CDR3 has 16 amino acids. The CDR3 DNA is TGCGCCAGCAGCTGGAGCCAGGGGACAGGTACAGATACGCAGTATTTT. It is translated as CASSWSQGTGTDTQYF.

This clonotype was counted ten times or more. CDR3 in DNA: TGTGCCAGCAGCTTACGCCCAGGGGGATCCGGAAACACCATATATTTT. This sequence encodes CASSLRPGGSGNTIYF. This chain links TRBV7-2 with TRBJ1-3; 7 bases are shared with TRBD1. The length of the CDR3 is 16 residues. Looked up from germline, CDR1 is SGHTA and CDR2 is FQGNSA. Trimming cost V 2 bases and J 4 bases; bases outside gene matches: 8.

A note on this clonotype: A read error may be the cause here, since a much bigger clone is one base away. This sequence joins TRBV5-4 and TRBJ1-1; 7 positions agree with TRBD1. The length of the CDR3 is 14 residues. Per the germline V gene, CDR1 is SGHNT and CDR2 is YYREEE (reference sequence). V dropped 4 bases and J dropped 6; count of bases not matched to a gene: 9. CDR3 residues: CASSLTGTSAEAFF. The CDR3, as DNA: TGTGCCAGCAGCCTGACAGGGACTAGCGCTGAAGCTTTCTTT.

On this clonotype: Only one base separates this from a far larger clonotype, so it likely reflects a read error. V is TRBV7-9 and J is TRBJ2-3; the D call may be TRBD1 or TRBD2 (6 bases each). There are 14 residues in the CDR3. Germline CDR1 and CDR2: SEHNR and FQNEAQ (reference sequence). The CDR3 DNA is TGTGCCGGCAGCATACGGGGGCAGGGAGATACGCAGTATTTT. Its protein product is CAGSIRGQGDTQYF.

This clonotype occurred many times. The chain combines TRBV28 with TRBJ2-7, with D maybe TRBD2 (6 bases). The V end lost 6 bases, the J end lost 4 bases, and 19 bases lay between the germline ends. The CDR3 runs 15 residues. CDR1 and CDR2 (germline): MDHEN, SYDVKM. DNA of the CDR3: TGTGCCAGCAGAACAACTGGGCTAGCGCGATACGAGCAGTACTTC. Protein sequence: CASRTTGLARYEQYF.

This clonotype was observed at least ten times. V gene TRBV6-1 combines with J gene TRBJ2-7, with TRBD2 matching over 8 bases. The V gene end was trimmed by 7 bases and the J gene end by 6 bases; junction bases not matched to a gene: 5. The CDR3 length is 12 residues. CDR1 is MNHNS and CDR2 is SASEGT in the germline V gene. The CDR3 here is CASISGTAEQYF. The CDR3 nucleotides read TGTGCCAGCATTAGCGGGACGGCCGAGCAGTACTTC.

This clonotype came up a few times. In nucleotides, the CDR3 is TGTGCCAGCAGTTTGCGACAGGCCAATCAGCCCCAGCATTTT. This gives the protein CASSLRQANQPQHF. This sequence joins TRBV12-3 or TRBV12-4 and TRBJ1-5; weak D call: TRBD1 (6 bases). The length of the CDR3 is 14 residues. The ends were cut back, 3 bases at V and 3 bases at J, with 9 bases in the middle.